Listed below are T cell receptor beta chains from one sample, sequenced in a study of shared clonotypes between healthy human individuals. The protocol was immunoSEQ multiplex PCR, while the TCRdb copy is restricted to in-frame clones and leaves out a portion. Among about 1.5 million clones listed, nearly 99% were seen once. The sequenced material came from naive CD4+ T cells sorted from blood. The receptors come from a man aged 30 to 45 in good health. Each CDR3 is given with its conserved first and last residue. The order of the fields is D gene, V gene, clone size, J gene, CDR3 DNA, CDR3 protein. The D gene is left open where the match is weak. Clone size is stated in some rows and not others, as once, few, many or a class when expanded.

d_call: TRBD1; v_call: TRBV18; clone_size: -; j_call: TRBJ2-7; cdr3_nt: TGTGCCAGCTCACGCGACAGGGAATTCTACGAGCAGTACTTC; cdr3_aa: CASSRDREFYEQYF
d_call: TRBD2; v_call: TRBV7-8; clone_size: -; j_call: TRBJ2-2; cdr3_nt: TGTGCCAGCAGCTTAGTCGCTAGCGGGAGAAGCGCGAACACCGGGGAGCTGTTTTTT; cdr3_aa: CASSLVASGRSANTGELFF
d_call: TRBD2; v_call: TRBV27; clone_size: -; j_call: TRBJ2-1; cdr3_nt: TGTGCCAGCATTAGGCTAGCGGGATATCATGAGCAGTTCTTC; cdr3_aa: CASIRLAGYHEQFF
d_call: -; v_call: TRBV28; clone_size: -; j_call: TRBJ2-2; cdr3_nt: TGTGCCAGCAGTTTAATTATGCAGGGCTACACCGGGGAGCTGTTTTTT; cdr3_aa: CASSLIMQGYTGELFF
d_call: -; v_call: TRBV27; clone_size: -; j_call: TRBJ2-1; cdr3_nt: TGTGCCAGCAGTTCCGTGGGTGTGGGGCGAGATGAGCAGTTCTTC; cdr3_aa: CASSSVGVGRDEQFF
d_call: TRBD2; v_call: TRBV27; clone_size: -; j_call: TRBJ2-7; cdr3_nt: TGTGCCAGCAGTTCCTCGGTACTAGCGGGAACCAGAAACGAGCAGTACTTC; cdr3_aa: CASSSSVLAGTRNEQYF
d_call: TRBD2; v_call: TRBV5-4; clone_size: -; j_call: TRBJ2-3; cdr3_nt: TGTGCCAGCAGCTTTAGACTAGCGGGGGGCACAGATACGCAGTATTTT; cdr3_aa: CASSFRLAGGTDTQYF
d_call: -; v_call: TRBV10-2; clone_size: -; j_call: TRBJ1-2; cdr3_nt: TGCGCCAGCAGTCAGGGCGGCTATGGCTACACCTTC; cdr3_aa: CASSQGGYGYTF
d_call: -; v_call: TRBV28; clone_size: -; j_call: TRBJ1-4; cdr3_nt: TGTGCCAGCCAGACAGCAACTAATGAAAAACTGTTTTTT; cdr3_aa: CASQTATNEKLFF
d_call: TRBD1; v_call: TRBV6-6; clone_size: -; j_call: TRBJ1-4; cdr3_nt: TGTGCCAGCAGTTCCCCGACAGGGCCGGAAGAAAAACTGTTTTTT; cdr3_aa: CASSSPTGPEEKLFF
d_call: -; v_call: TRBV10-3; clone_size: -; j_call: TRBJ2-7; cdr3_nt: TGTGCCATCAGGAGTCGTTCCGGGCCCCACGAGCAGTACTTC; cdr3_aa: CAIRSRSGPHEQYF
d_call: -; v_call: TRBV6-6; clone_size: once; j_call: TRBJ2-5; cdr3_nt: TGTGCCAGCAGTTATCAAGAGACCCAGTACTTC; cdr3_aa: CASSYQETQYF
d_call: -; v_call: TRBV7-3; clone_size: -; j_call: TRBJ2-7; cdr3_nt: TGTGCCAGCAGCCCGGGGTACGACGAGCAGTACTTC; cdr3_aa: CASSPGYDEQYF
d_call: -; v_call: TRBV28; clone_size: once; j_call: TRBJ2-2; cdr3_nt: TGTGCCAGCAGTTCCCCGGCCCCCAAGGGAGGCACCGGGGAGCTGTTTTTT; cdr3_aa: CASSSPAPKGGTGELFF
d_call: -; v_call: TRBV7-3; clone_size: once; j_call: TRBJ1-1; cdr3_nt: TGTGCCAGCAGCTTAAACTTGCGGGGGGAAGCTTTCTTT; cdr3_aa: CASSLNLRGEAFF
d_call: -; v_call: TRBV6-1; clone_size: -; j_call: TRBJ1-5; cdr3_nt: TGTGCCAGCAGTGAAGGGGGGACCGATCAGCCCCAGCATTTT; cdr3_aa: CASSEGGTDQPQHF
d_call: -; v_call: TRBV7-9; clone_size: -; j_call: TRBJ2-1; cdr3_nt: TGTGCCAGCAGCTTAATCGGGACCTACAGCTCCTACAATGAGCAGTTCTTC; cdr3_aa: CASSLIGTYSSYNEQFF
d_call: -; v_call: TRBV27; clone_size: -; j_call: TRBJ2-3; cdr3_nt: TGTGCCAGCAGTTCATACGGAGGACAAGAGTGGTATTTT; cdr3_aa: CASSSYGGQEWYF
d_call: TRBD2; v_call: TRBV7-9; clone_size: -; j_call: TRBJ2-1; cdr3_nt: TGTGCCAGCAGCTCCTCTAGCGGTAGCTCCTACAATGAGCAGTTCTTC; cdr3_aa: CASSSSSGSSYNEQFF
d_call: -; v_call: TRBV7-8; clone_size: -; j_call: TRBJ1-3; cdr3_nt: TGTGCCAGCAGCTTAACCAGAGGGCCTGGAAACACCATATATTTT; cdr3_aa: CASSLTRGPGNTIYF
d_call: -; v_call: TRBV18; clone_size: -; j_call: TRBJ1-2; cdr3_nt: TGTGCCAGCTCACCACAAGGTCAAAATGGCTACACCTTC; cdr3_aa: CASSPQGQNGYTF
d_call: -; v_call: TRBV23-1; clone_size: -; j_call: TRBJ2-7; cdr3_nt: TGCGCCAGCAGTACCATTCGAGGGGCCCGGCGTCTCTCTCCCGAGCAGTACTTC; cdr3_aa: CASSTIRGARRLSPEQYF
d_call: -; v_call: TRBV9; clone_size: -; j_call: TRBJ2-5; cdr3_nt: TGTGCCAGCAGCGTAGGCCGTGATTTGGGGACCCAGTACTTC; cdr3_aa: CASSVGRDLGTQYF
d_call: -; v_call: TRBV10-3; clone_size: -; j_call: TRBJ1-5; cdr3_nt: TGTGCCATCAGTGAGGATGCGAATCAGCCCCAGCATTTT; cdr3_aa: CAISEDANQPQHF
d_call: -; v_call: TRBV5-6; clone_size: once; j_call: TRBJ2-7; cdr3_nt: TGTGCCAGCAGCTTGGCAGGGGACCTCCGCGAGCAGTACTTC; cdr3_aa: CASSLAGDLREQYF
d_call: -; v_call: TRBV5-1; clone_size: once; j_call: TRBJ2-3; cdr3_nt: TGCGCCAGCAGCTTGCAGGGTACGGATACGCAGTATTTT; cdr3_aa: CASSLQGTDTQYF
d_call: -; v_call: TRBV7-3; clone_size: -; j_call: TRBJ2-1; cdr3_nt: TGTGCCAGCAGCTTAAGGAAACCGGGTGAGCAGTTCTTC; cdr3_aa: CASSLRKPGEQFF
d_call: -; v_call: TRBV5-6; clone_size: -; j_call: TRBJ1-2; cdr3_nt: TGTGCCAGCACCTCTCTCGGGGAATTCTATGGCTACACCTTC; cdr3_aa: CASTSLGEFYGYTF